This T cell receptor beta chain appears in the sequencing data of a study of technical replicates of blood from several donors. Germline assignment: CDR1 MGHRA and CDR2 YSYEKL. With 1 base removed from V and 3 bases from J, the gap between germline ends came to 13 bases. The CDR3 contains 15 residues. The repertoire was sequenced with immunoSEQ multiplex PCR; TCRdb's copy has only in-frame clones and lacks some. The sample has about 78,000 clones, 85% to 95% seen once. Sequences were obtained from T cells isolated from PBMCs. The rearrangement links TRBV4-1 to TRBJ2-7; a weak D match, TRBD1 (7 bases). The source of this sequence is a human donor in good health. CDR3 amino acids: CASSQVGQGGYEQYF. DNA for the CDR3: TGCGCCAGCAGCCAAGTAGGGCAGGGGGGCTACGAGCAGTACTTC.